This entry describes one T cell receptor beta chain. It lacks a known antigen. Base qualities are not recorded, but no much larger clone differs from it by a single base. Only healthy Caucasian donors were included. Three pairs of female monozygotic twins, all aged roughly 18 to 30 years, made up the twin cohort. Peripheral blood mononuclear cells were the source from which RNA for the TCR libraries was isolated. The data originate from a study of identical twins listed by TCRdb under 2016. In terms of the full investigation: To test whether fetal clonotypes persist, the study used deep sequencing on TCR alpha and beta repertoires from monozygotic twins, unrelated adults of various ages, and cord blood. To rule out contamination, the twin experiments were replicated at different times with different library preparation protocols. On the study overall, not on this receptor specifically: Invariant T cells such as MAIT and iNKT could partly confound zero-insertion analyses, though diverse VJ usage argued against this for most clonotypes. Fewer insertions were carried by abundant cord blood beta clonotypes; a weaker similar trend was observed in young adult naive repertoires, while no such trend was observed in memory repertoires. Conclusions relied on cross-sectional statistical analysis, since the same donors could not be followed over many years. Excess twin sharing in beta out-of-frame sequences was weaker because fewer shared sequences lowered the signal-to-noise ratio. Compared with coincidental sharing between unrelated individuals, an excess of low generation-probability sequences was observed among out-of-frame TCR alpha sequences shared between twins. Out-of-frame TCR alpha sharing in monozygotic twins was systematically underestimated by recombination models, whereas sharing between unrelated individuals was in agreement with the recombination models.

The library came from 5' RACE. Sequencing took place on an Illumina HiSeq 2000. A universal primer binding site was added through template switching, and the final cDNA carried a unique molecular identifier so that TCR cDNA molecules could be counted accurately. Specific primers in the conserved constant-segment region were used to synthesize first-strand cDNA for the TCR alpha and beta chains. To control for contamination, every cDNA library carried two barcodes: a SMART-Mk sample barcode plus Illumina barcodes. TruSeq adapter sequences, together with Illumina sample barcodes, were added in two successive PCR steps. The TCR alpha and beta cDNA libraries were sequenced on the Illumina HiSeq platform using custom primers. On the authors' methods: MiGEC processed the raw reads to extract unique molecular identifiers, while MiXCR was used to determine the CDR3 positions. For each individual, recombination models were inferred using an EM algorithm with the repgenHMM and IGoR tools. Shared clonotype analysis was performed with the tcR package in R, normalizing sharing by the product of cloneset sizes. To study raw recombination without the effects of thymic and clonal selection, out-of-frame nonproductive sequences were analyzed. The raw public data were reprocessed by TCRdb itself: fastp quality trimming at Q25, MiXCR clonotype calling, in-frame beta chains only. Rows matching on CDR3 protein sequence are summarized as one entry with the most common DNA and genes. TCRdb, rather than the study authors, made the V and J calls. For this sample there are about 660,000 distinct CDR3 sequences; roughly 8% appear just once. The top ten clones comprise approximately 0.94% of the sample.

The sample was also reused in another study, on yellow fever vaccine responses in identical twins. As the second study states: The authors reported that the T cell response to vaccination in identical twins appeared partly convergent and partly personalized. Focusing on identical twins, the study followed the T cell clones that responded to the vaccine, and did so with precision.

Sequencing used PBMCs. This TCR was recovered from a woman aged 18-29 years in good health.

CDR3 loop: CASTPIRNTDTQYF. The nucleotides are TGTGCCAGCACCCCCATCAGAAACACAGATACGCAGTATTTT. This sequence uses TRBV28 and TRBJ2-3; the D gene cannot be named for sure. Reading from cysteine to phenylalanine, the CDR3 counts 14 amino acids. Only CDR3 DNA remains: 42 bases, in frame from the first base. Reading the germline V gene gives CDR1 MDHEN and CDR2 SYDVKM. V gives up 7 bases and J gives up 2 bases, and the segment between their germline ends measures 13 bases.